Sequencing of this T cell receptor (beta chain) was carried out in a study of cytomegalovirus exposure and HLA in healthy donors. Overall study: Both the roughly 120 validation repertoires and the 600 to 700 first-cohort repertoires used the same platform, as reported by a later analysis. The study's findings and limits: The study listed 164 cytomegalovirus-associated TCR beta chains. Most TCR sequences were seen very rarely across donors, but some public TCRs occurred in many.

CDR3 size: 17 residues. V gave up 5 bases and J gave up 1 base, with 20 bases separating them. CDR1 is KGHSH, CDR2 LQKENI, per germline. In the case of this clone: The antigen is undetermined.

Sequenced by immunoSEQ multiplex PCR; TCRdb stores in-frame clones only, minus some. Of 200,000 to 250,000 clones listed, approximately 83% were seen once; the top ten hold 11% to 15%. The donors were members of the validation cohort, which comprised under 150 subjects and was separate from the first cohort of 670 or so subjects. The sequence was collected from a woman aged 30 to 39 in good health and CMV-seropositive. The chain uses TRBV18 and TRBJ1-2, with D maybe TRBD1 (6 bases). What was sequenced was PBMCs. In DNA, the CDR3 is TGTGCCAGCTCAGGGGCGGTTCTCGGGGGCGATAACTATGGCTACACCTTC. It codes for CASSGAVLGGDNYGYTF.